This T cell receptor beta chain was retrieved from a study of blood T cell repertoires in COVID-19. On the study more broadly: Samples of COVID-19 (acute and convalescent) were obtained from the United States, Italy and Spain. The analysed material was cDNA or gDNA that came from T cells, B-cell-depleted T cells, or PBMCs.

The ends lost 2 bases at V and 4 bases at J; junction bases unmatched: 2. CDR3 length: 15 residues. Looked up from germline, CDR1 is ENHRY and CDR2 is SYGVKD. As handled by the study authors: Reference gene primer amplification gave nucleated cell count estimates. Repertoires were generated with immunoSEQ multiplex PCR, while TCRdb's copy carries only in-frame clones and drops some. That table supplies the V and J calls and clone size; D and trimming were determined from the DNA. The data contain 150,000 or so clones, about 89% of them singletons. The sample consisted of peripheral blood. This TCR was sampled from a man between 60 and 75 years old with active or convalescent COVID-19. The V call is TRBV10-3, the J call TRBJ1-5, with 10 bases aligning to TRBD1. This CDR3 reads CAISEGGQGNQPQHF. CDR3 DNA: TGTGCCATCAGTGAGGGGGGACAGGGGAATCAGCCCCAGCATTTT.